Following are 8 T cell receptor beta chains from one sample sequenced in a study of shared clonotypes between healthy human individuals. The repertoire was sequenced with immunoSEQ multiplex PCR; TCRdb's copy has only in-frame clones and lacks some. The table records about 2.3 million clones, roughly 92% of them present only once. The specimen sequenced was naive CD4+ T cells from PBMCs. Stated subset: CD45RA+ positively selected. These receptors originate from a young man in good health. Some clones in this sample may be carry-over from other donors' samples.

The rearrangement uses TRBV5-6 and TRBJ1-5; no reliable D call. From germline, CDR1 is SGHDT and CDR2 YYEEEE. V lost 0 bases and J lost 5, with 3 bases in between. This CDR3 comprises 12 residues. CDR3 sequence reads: CASSLGHQPQHF. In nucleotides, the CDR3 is TGTGCCAGCAGCTTGGGACATCAGCCCCAGCATTTT.

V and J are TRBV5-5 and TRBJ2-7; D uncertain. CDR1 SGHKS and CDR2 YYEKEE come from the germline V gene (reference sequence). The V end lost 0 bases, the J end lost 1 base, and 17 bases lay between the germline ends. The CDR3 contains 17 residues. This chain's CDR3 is CASSLAGSPASSYEQYF. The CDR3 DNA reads TGTGCCAGCAGCTTGGCCGGTTCCCCGGCAAGTTCCTACGAGCAGTACTTC.

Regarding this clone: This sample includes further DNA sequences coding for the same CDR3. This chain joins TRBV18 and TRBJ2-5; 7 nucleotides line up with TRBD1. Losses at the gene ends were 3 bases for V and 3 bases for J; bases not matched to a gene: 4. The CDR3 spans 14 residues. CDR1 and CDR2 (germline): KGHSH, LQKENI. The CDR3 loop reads CASSPTTGEETQYF. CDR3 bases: TGTGCCAGCTCACCCACAACAGGGGAAGAGACCCAGTACTTC.

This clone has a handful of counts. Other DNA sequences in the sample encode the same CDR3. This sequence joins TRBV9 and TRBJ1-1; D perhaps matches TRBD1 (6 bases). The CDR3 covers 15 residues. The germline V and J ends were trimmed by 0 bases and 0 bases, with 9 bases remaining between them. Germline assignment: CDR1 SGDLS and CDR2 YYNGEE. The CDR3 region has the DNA TGTGCCAGCAGCGTAGGGGGGGCGGTGAACACTGAAGCTTTCTTT. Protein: CASSVGGAVNTEAFF.

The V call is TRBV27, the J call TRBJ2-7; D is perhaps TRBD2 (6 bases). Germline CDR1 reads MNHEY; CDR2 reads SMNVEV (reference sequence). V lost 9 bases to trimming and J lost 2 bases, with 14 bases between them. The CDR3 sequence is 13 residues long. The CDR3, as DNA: TGTGCCAGTGCCAGGGAGGCAGCCTACGAGCAGTACTTC. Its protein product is CASAREAAYEQYF.

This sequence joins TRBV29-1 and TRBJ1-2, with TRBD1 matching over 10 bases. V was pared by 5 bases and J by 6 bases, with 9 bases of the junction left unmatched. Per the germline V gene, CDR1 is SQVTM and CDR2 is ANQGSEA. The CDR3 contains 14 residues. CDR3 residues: CSVTPDRGQNGYTF. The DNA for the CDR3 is TGCAGCGTTACCCCAGACAGGGGGCAGAATGGCTACACCTTC.

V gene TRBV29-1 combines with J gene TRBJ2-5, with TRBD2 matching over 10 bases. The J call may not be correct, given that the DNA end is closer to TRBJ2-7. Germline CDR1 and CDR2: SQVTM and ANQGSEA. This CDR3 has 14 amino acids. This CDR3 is CSVATSGYSYEQYF. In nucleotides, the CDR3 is TGCAGCGTTGCGACTAGCGGGTACTCCTACGAGCAGTACTTC.

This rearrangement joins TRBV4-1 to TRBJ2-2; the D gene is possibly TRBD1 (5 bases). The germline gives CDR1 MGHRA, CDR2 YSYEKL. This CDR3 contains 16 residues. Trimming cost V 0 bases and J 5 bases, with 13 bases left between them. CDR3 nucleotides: TGCGCCAGCAGCCAAGATTCGGCAGGGAATACCGGGGAGCTGTTTTTT. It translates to CASSQDSAGNTGELFF.